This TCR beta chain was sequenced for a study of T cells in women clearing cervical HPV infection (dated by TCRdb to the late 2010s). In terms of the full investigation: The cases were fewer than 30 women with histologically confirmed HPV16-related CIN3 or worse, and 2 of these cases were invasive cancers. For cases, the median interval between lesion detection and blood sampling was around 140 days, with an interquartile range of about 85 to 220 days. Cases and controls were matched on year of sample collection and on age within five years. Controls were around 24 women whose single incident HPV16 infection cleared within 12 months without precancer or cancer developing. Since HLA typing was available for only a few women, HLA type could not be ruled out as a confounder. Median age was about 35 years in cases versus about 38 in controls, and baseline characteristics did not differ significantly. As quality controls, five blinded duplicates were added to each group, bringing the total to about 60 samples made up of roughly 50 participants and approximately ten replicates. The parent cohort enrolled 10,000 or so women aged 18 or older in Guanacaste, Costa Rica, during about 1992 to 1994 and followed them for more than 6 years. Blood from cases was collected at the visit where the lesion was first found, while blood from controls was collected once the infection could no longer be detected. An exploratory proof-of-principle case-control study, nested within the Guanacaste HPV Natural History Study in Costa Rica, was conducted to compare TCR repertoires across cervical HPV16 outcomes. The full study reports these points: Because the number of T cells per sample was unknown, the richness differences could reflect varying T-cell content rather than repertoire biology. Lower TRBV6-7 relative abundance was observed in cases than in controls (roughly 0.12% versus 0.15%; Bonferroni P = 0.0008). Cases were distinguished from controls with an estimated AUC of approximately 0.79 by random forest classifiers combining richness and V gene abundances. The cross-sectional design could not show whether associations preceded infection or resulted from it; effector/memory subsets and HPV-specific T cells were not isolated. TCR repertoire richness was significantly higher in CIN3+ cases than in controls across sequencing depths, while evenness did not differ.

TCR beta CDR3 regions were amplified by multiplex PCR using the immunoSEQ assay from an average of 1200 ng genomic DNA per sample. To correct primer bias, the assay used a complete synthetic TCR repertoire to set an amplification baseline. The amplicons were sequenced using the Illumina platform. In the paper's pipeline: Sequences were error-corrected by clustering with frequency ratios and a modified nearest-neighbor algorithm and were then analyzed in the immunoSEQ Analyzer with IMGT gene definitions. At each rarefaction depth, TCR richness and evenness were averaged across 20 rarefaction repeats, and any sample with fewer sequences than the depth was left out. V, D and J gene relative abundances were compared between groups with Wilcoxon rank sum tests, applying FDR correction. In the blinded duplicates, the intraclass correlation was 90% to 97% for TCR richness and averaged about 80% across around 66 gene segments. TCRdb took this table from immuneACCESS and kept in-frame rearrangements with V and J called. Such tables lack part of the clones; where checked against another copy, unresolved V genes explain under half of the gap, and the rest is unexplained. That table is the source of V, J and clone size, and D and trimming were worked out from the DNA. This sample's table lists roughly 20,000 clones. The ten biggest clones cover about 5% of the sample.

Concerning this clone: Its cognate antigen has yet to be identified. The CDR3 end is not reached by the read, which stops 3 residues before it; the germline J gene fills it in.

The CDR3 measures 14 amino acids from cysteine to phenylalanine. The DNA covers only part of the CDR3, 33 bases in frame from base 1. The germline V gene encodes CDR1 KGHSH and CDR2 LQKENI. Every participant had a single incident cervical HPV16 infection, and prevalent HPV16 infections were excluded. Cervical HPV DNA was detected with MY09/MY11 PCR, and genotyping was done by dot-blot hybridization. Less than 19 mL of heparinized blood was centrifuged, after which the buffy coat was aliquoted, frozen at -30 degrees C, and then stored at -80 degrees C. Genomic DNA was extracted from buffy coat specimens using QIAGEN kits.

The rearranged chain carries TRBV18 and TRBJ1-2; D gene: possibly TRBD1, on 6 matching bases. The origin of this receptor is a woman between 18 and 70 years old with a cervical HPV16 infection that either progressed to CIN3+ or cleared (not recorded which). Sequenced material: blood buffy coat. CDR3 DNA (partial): TGTGCCAGCTCAGTAAGACAGGAGTCCTACGGG. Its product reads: CASSVRQESYG. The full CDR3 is CASSVRQESYGYTF.